This paragraph covers one T cell receptor beta chain sequence. The sample originates from a study of CD8 T cells in ankylosing spondylitis. The CDR3 sequence is 13 residues long. CDR1 MDHEN and CDR2 SYDVKM come from the germline V gene. TCRdb itself ran the 5' RACE reads through MiXCR, one entry per CDR3 protein. Here the sample spans tens of thousands of distinct CDR3 sequences, 16% being singletons. The chain recombines TRBV28 with TRBJ2-1; D is undetermined. The sequence came from a male donor with ankylosing spondylitis or in good health (not recorded which). Input material: blood. The CDR3 DNA sequence: TGTGTTACTAAATCCCCCAATAACAATGAGCAGTTCTTC. It codes for CVTKSPNNNEQFF. The whole variable domain, remainder taken from reference TRBV28 and TRBJ2-1, is DVKVTQSSRYLVKRTGEKVFLECVQDMDHENMFWYRQDPGLGLRLIYFSYDVKMKEKGDIPEGYSVSREKKERFSLILESASTNQTSMYLCVTKSPNNNEQFFGPGTRLTVL.